This T cell receptor beta chain came from a study of identical twins. V was pared by 6 bases and J by 5 bases, with 2 bases of the junction left unmatched. CDR1 is MNHEY and CDR2 is SVGEGT in the germline V gene. The length of the CDR3 is 14 residues. TCRdb ran MiXCR on the 5' RACE reads and lists one entry per CDR3 protein. Counted here are fewer than 900,000 distinct CDR3 sequences, 15% to 20% occurring once; the ten biggest clones make up under 15%. Separately, the same data were catalogued under a study of T cells expressing NK-cell markers.

Sample: PBMCs. This sequence joins TRBV6-2 or TRBV6-3 and TRBJ2-1, with 12 bases identical to TRBD2. The TCR comes from a woman in her late teens or twenties in good health. CDR3 DNA: TGTGCCAGCAGGGGACTAGCGGGTCACAATGAGCAGTTCTTC. It yields the protein CASRGLAGHNEQFF.